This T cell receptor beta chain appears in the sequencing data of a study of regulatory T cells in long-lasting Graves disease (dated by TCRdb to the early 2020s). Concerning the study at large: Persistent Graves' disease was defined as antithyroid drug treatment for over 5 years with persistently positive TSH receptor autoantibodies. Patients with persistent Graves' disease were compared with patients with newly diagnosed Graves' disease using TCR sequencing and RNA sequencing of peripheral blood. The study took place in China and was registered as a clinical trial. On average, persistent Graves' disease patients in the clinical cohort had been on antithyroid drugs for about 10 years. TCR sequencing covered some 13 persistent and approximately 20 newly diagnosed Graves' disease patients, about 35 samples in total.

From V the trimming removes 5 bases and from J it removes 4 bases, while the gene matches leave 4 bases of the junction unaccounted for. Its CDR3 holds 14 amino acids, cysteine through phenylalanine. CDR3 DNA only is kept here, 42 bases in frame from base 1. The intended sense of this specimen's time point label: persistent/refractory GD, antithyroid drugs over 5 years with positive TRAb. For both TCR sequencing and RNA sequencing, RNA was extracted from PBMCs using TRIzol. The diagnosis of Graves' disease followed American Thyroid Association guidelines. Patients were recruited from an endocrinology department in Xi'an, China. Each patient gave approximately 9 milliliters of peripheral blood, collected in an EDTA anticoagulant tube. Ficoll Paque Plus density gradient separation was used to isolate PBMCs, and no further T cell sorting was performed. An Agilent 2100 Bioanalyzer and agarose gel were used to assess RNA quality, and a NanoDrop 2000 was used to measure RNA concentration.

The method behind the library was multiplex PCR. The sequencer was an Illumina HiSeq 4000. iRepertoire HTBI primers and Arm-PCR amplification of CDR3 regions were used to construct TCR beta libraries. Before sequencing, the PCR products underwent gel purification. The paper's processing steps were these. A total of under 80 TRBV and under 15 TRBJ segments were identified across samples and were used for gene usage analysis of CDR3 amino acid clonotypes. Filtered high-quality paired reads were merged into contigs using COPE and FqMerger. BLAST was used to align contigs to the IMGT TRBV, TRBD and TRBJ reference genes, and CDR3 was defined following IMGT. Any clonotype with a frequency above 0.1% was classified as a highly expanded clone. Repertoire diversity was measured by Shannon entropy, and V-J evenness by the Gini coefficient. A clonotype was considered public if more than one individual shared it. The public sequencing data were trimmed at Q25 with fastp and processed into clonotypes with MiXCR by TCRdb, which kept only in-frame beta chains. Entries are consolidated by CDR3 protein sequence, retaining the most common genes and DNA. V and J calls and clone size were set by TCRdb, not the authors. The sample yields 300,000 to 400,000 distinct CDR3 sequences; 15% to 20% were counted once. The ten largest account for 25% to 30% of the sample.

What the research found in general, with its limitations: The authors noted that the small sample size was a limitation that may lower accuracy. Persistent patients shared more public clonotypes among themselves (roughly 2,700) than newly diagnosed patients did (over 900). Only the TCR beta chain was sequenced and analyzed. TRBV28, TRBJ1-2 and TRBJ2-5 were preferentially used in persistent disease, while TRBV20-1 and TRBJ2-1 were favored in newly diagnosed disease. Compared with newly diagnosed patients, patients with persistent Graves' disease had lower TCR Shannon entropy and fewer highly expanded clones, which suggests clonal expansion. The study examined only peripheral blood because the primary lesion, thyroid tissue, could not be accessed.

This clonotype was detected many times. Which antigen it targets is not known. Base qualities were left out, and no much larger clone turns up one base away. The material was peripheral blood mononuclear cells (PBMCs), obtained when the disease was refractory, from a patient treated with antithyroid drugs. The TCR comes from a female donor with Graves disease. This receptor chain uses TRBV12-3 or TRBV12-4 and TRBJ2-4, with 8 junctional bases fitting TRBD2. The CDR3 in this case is CASSTSGGKNIQYF. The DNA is TGTGCCAGCAGTACTAGCGGAGGGAAAAACATTCAGTACTTC.